These 5 T cell receptor beta chains were sequenced from one sample in a study of control samples from healthy donors and cancer patients. Produced via immunoSEQ multiplex PCR; TCRdb's table is partial and in-frame only. The repertoire includes 120,000 or so clones, roughly 90% of them detected once, and around 1.7% sits in the top ten. The source material was blood. Receptors originate from a man aged 18 to 35 in good health.

In its sample, this clone was seen a few times. The chain combines TRBV18 with TRBJ2-6, with TRBD1 identical over 10 bases. The CDR3 has 17 residues. Germline V gives CDR1 KGHSH, CDR2 LQKENI. Trimming at V came to 5 bases and at J to 3 bases, leaving 7 bases not matched to a gene. The CDR3 DNA follows: TGTGCCAGCTCAGGAACCGGGACAGGGGATGGGGCCAACGTCCTGACTTTC. It encodes CASSGTGTGDGANVLTF.

The rearrangement links TRBV11-2 to TRBJ1-2; no firm D call. V gave up 1 base and J gave up 4 bases, with 7 bases separating them. The V gene's germline CDR1 is SGHAT and CDR2 FQNNGV. The CDR3 runs to 13 residues. DNA for the CDR3: TGTGCCAGCAGCTTAGGGCAGGTCTATGGCTACACCTTC. Its protein is CASSLGQVYGYTF.

The V gene is TRBV24-1, the J gene TRBJ2-3, with TRBD1 matching over 8 bases. The CDR3 totals 16 residues. Germline-derived CDR1 and CDR2 are KGHDR and SFDVKD. V dropped 4 bases and J dropped 6; count of bases not matched to a gene: 11. In DNA form, the CDR3 reads TGTGCCACCAGTGACCCGATGGACAGGGTGGGGGATACGCAGTATTTT. Encoded protein: CATSDPMDRVGDTQYF.

The chain combines TRBV5-1 with TRBJ2-7; possible D gene TRBD2, 5 bases. The V gene's germline CDR1 is SGHRS and CDR2 YFSETQ. V lost 0 bases and J 6 bases, leaving 13 bases between the germline ends. This CDR3 comprises 14 residues. CDR3 amino acids: CASSLGGNGAEQYF. CDR3 bases: TGCGCCAGCAGCTTGGGAGGGAACGGAGCCGAGCAGTACTTC.

This chain links TRBV27 with TRBJ2-3; 11 nucleotides line up with TRBD2. The CDR3 loop spans 17 amino acids. Germline V CDR1 and CDR2: MNHEY, SMNVEV (reference sequence). The V gene end was trimmed by 5 bases and the J gene end by 4 bases; junction bases not matched to a gene: 11. The CDR3 here is CASSLYNSGRGPDTQYF. The CDR3 DNA reads as TGTGCCAGCAGTCTGTATAATAGCGGGAGGGGCCCAGATACGCAGTATTTT.